This T cell receptor beta chain derives from a study of T-cell memory formation after mild COVID-19. The overall study: Most TCR clusters belonged to a single donor.

Employing constant-segment primers, 5'RACE generated TCR alpha and TCR beta cDNA libraries bearing sample barcodes and UMIs. One entry per CDR3 protein, called by TCRdb with MiXCR from the 5' RACE reads. The data contain 300,000 to 400,000 distinct CDR3 sequences, roughly 13% of them singletons. This clonotype was observed a few times. Its antigen is unidentified. V was shortened by 0 bases and J by 4 bases, with 13 bases between the two germline ends. This CDR3 contains 15 residues. Germline CDR1 SGDLS, CDR2 YYNGEE. General study points: CD4+ contracting clones were found mainly in CM and EM, and CD8+ ones in EMRA. The study detected some responding clones in pre-infection memory, suggesting cross-reactive memory joined.

The TCR was taken from a man in his late teens or twenties who had mild COVID-19 (a few samples of this study predate the infection). Cell type and time point are not known. Sequences were obtained from PBMCs or a T cell subset sorted from them (not recorded which). The chain joins TRBV9 to TRBJ2-5; D might be TRBD1 or TRBD2, each matching 6 bases. CDR3 in amino acids: CASSVAPGARETQYF. Here the CDR3 DNA reads TGTGCCAGCAGCGTAGCTCCGGGGGCCAGAGAGACCCAGTACTTC.